What follows are 10 T cell receptor beta chains derived from one specimen sequenced in a study of cytomegalovirus exposure and HLA in healthy donors. PCR employed 60 Vbeta and 13 Jbeta primers. Clones were read by immunoSEQ multiplex PCR, and TCRdb kept only the in-frame ones, dropping some. The sample consists of 100,000 or so clones, around 70% of them appearing once. Specimen: PBMCs. All receptors derive from a middle-aged man in good health and CMV-seronegative.

The gene calls are TRBV29-1 and TRBJ2-7; D ambiguous. The V end lost 0 bases, the J end lost 0 bases, and 6 bases lay between the germline ends. The length of the CDR3 is 13 residues. Germline CDR1 reads SQVTM; CDR2 reads ANQGSEA. In DNA form, the CDR3 reads TGCAGCGTTGAAGATCCGGTCTCCTACGAGCAGTACTTC. This sequence encodes CSVEDPVSYEQYF.

V gene TRBV27 combines with J gene TRBJ2-7, with D perhaps TRBD2 (6 bases). V was clipped by 3 bases and J by 3 bases, with 15 bases between them. This CDR3 is 15 amino acids long. Germline lookup yields CDR1 MNHEY and CDR2 SMNVEV (reference sequence). The CDR3 DNA is TGTGCCAGCAGTTTGCTGGGGACTGCGGTCTACGAGCAGTACTTC. Translation gives CASSLLGTAVYEQYF.

This chain uses TRBV27 with TRBJ2-5; TRBD2 agrees at 8 bases. Germline V gives CDR1 MNHEY, CDR2 SMNVEV (reference sequence). The CDR3 sequence is 16 residues long. Trimming at V came to 0 bases and at J to 1 base, leaving 4 bases not matched to a gene. The DNA of the CDR3 is TGTGCCAGCAGTTTATCGATTAGCGGGGTCCAAGAGACCCAGTACTTC. Its protein is CASSLSISGVQETQYF.

J is TRBJ2-2 and V is TRBV2, with 7 bases lining up with TRBD1. Germline V gives CDR1 SNHLY, CDR2 FYNNEI. V was pared by 7 bases and J by 2 bases, with 4 bases of the junction left unmatched. The CDR3 length is 14 residues. CDR3 nucleotide sequence: TGTGCCAGCAAGGACAGGCCCAACACCGGGGAGCTGTTTTTT. This codes for CASKDRPNTGELFF.

The rearrangement uses TRBV11-3 and TRBJ1-1, with 8 bases aligning to TRBD1. J lost 1 base, V lost 4 bases, and 11 bases had no gene match. There are 17 residues in the CDR3. Germline V lookup: CDR1 SGHNT, CDR2 YENEEA. CDR3 bases: TGTGCCAGCAGCTCAGGGGGGACAGGTTCGGGGAACACTGAAGCTTTCTTT. It specifies CASSSGGTGSGNTEAFF.

The J gene is TRBJ2-5, the V gene TRBV5-1, with 7 bases that match TRBD2. Germline-derived CDR1 and CDR2 are SGHRS and YFSETQ. The ends lost 0 bases at V and 4 bases at J; junction bases unmatched: 3. The CDR3 totals 14 residues. The CDR3 spells CASSLEGGLETQYF. The CDR3 DNA reads as TGCGCCAGCAGCTTGGAGGGAGGGTTAGAGACCCAGTACTTC.

The chain has TRBV6-6 and TRBJ2-7, with D perhaps matching TRBD1 (6 bases). Germline V gene sequence: CDR1 MNHNY, CDR2 SVGAGI (reference sequence). V was pared by 6 bases and J by 5 bases, with 8 bases between. The CDR3 extends over 11 amino acids. The CDR3 reads CASRKGDEQYF. CDR3 DNA sequence: TGTGCCAGCAGAAAGGGGGACGAGCAGTACTTC.

This rearrangement joins TRBV6-5 to TRBJ2-3; no definite D call. Germline values: CDR1 MNHEY, CDR2 SVGAGI. This CDR3 spans 11 amino acids. Trimming took 4 bases from V and 7 from J, leaving 6 bases between them. The CDR3 DNA sequence: TGTGCCAGCAGTTCCCTTAATACGCAGTATTTT. It translates to CASSSLNTQYF.

The J gene is TRBJ2-1, the V gene TRBV28; TRBD2 matches at 11 bases. This CDR3 has 14 amino acids. J was trimmed by 8 bases and V by 10 bases; bases with no gene match: 10. Germline V gene sequence: CDR1 MDHEN, CDR2 SYDVKM. CDR3 sequence reads: CATKLAGETDEQFF. The CDR3 coding sequence is TGTGCCACCAAACTAGCGGGAGAAACCGATGAGCAGTTCTTC. Using reference TRBV28 and TRBJ2-1 for the parts outside the CDR3, the full variable domain is DVKVTQSSRYLVKRTGEKVFLECVQDMDHENMFWYRQDPGLGLRLIYFSYDVKMKEKGDIPEGYSVSREKKERFSLILESASTNQTSMYLCATKLAGETDEQFFGPGTRLTVL.

This clone occurred once. The chain couples TRBV4-2 to TRBJ2-1, with TRBD1 matching over 7 bases. CDR3 length equals 16 residues. The germline CDR1 and CDR2 sequences are LGHNA and YNFKEQ. Trimming at V came to 5 bases and at J to 2 bases, leaving 9 bases not matched to a gene. The CDR3 loop reads CASSSSPGTAYNEQFF. The CDR3 DNA sequence: TGTGCCAGCAGCTCTTCCCCGGGGACAGCCTACAATGAGCAGTTCTTC.